This T cell receptor beta chain was found in a study of human T cells and chemical hapten exposure. The time point: healthy volunteer bleed at 6 weeks. From whole blood left unfractionated, total RNA was extracted. This clonotype showed up just a few times. One entry per CDR3 protein results from TCRdb running MiXCR on the RACE reads. Of roughly 75,000 distinct CDR3 sequences listed, 8.6% are singletons. The receptor's source is a female donor in good health. Some clones in this sample may be carry-over from other donors' samples. Sequenced sample: whole blood.

This chain's CDR3 is CASSRTDQQNTEAFF. The CDR3 DNA reads TGTGCCAGCAGTCGCACCGATCAACAGAACACTGAAGCTTTCTTT. This chain joins TRBV6-2 or TRBV6-3 and TRBJ1-1; D not resolved. CDR1 and CDR2 (germline): MNHEY, SVGEGT. This CDR3 spans 15 amino acids. The ends were cut back, 5 bases at V and 1 base at J, with 14 bases in the middle.